The next 28 T cell receptor beta chains were all read from a single sample in a study of post-analysis software for immune sequencing data. Study results and limitations: Controls had lower frequencies than patients of roughly five TRBV segments, which included TRBV5-6, TRBV5-1 and TRBV20-1.

The library was made from cDNA and included unique molecular identifiers. TCRdb redid the calling of the PCR reads with MiXCR, one entry per CDR3 protein. The sample has some 890,000 distinct CDR3 sequences, about 50% seen once. The antigens for these receptors are not known. The sample consisted of blood. The receptor source for this set is a girl aged 10 to 17 with multiple sclerosis.

This clonotype was found a few times. The chain joins TRBV10-3 to TRBJ2-5; perhaps D is TRBD1 or TRBD2 (5 bases each). Trimming removed 4 bases at V and 1 base at J, with 10 bases between. This CDR3 spans 14 amino acids. Germline V gives CDR1 ENHRY, CDR2 SYGVKD. CDR3 sequence: CAISGGRLQETQYF. The CDR3 DNA reads TGTGCCATCAGTGGGGGACGGCTCCAAGAGACCCAGTACTTC.

This clonotype turned up a few times. V and J are TRBV12-3 or TRBV12-4 and TRBJ1-2, with no clear D. The CDR3 is made up of 12 amino acids. V lost 2 bases, J lost 12 bases, and 13 bases lay in between. The CDR3 region is CASSLSPEFHTF. CDR3 sequence (DNA): TGTGCCAGCAGTTTAAGCCCTGAGTTTCACACCTTC.

The rearrangement links TRBV5-1 to TRBJ2-5; 11 nucleotides line up with TRBD2. The V and J ends lost 0 bases and 0 bases, in that order; junction bases with no gene match: 4. There are 17 residues in the CDR3. Germline assignment: CDR1 SGHRS and CDR2 YFSETQ. The CDR3: CASSLGLAGMYQETQYF. The DNA of the CDR3 is TGCGCCAGCAGCTTGGGACTAGCGGGAATGTACCAAGAGACCCAGTACTTC. The full variable domain, in which reference TRBV5-1 and TRBJ2-5 provide the parts outside the CDR3, is KAGVTQTPRYLIKTRGQQVTLSCSPISGHRSVSWYQQTPGQGLQFLFEYFSETQRNKGNFPGRFSGRQFSNSRSEMNVSTLELGDSALYLCASSLGLAGMYQETQYFGPGTRLLVL.

The chain employs TRBV5-1 and TRBJ2-1, with D tentatively TRBD1 (5 bases). V dropped 0 bases and J dropped 3 bases, with 10 bases sitting between them. CDR3 size: 15 residues. The germline V gene encodes CDR1 SGHRS and CDR2 YFSETQ. CDR3 nucleotides: TGCGCCAGCAGCTTGGGGTCAGGGATCTACAATGAGCAGTTCTTC. As protein: CASSLGSGIYNEQFF. The full variable domain, in which reference TRBV5-1 and TRBJ2-1 provide the parts outside the CDR3, is KAGVTQTPRYLIKTRGQQVTLSCSPISGHRSVSWYQQTPGQGLQFLFEYFSETQRNKGNFPGRFSGRQFSNSRSEMNVSTLELGDSALYLCASSLGSGIYNEQFFGPGTRLTVL.

This chain uses TRBV20-1 with TRBJ2-1; 9 nucleotides align to TRBD2. This CDR3 region has 12 residues. V lost 3 bases and J lost 9; bases outside the gene matches: 3. Germline V gene lookup returns CDR1 DFQATT and CDR2 SNEGSKA (reference sequence). CDR3 protein: CSASIAGVEQFF. CDR3 nucleotides: TGCAGTGCTAGTATAGCGGGAGTTGAGCAGTTCTTC.

This clonotype was detected only a few times. This rearrangement joins TRBV15 to TRBJ1-5, with D possibly matching TRBD1 (5 bases). CDR1 is LNHNV and CDR2 is YYDKDF in the germline V gene (reference sequence). Trimming cost V 0 bases and J 3 bases, with 15 bases left between them. This CDR3 has 17 residues. The CDR3 here is CATSRDVGQGYNQPQHF. For the CDR3, the DNA is TGTGCCACCAGCAGAGACGTGGGGCAAGGGTACAATCAGCCCCAGCATTTT.

This clonotype was counted a single time. The chain has TRBV6-2 or TRBV6-3 and TRBJ2-1; TRBD2 aligns across 8 bases. The trim removed 0 bases at V and 4 bases at J, leaving 2 bases unmatched. The CDR3 spans 15 residues. Germline loops: CDR1 MNHEY, CDR2 SVGEGT. The CDR3 DNA reads as TGTGCCAGCAGTTACTCCCTAGCGGGTTACAATGAGCAGTTCTTC. Protein product: CASSYSLAGYNEQFF.

The chain is built from TRBV6-2 or TRBV6-3 and TRBJ2-1, with no clear D. CDR1 MNHEY and CDR2 SVGEGT come from the germline V gene. The CDR3 is 13 residues long. V was shortened by 6 bases and J by 3 bases, with 9 bases between the two germline ends. CDR3: CASRLGNYNEQFF. Written as DNA, the CDR3 is TGTGCCAGCAGGTTGGGGAACTACAATGAGCAGTTCTTC.

The sample holds a few counts of this clonotype. The genes are TRBV10-3 and TRBJ2-3; no reliable D call. The germline V gene encodes CDR1 ENHRY and CDR2 SYGVKD. The CDR3 totals 14 residues. The V gene lost 4 bases and the J gene lost 0 bases, with 8 bases spanning the gap. Written as DNA, the CDR3 is TGTGCCATCAGTGGGATCCCTAGCACAGATACGCAGTATTTT. Its translation: CAISGIPSTDTQYF.

This clonotype was counted a few times. The chain employs TRBV20-1 and TRBJ2-7, with 10 bases matching TRBD1. The CDR3 extends over 15 amino acids. Trimming removed 1 base from V and 5 bases from J; junction bases left unmatched: 8. CDR1 is DFQATT, CDR2 SNEGSKA, per germline (reference sequence). CDR3 protein: CSARAGQGLANEQYF. The CDR3 DNA sequence: TGCAGTGCTAGAGCGGGACAGGGGTTGGCAAACGAGCAGTACTTC.

This chain links TRBV20-1 with TRBJ2-3; 14 bases are a match to TRBD2. The CDR3 runs 15 residues. The germline V gene has CDR1 DFQATT and CDR2 SNEGSKA (reference sequence). After removal of 6 bases from V and 3 bases from J, the junction contained 5 bases not matched to a gene. CDR3 sequence reads: CSAARLAGGTDTQYF. CDR3 DNA: TGCAGTGCCGCTAGACTAGCGGGAGGGACAGATACGCAGTATTTT.

This clonotype appeared a few times. CDR3 bases: TGCAGCGCTGGACAGGGGTTCTACAATGAGCAGTTCTTC. It specifies CSAGQGFYNEQFF. The chain employs TRBV29-1 and TRBJ2-1, with TRBD1 matching 9 bases. With V trimmed by 7 bases and J by 3 bases, 4 bases remained unmatched. The CDR3 totals 13 residues. In germline, CDR1 is SQVTM, CDR2 ANQGSEA.

This clonotype was seen a handful of times. The chain combines TRBV3-1 with TRBJ2-5, with D hard to call. The germline gives CDR1 LGHDT, CDR2 YNNKEL (reference sequence). Trimming removed 2 bases at V and 1 base at J, with 11 bases between. The length of the CDR3 is 15 residues. The DNA of the CDR3 is TGTGCCAGCAGCCAACTTGAAGGTCTCCAAGAGACCCAGTACTTC. Protein: CASSQLEGLQETQYF.

V gene TRBV5-1 combines with J gene TRBJ2-7; maybe TRBD2 (6 bases). The J call is doubtful: the DNA matches TRBJ2-5 better. The length of the CDR3 is 14 residues. The V gene's germline CDR1 is SGHRS and CDR2 YFSETQ. The CDR3 DNA reads TGCGCCAGCAGCTTGGGGAGCGGGTTCGAGACCCAGTACTTC. This sequence encodes CASSLGSGFETQYF.

In regard to this clonotype: Mismatch with germline at one junction end may stem from a read error. The CDR3 DNA reads TGCGCCGGCAGCTTGAGGACAGGGGGCCAAGAGACCCAGTACTTC. It codes for CAGSLRTGGQETQYF. The chain is built from TRBV5-1 and TRBJ2-5; the match to TRBD1 covers 10 bases. Germline values: CDR1 SGHRS, CDR2 YFSETQ. The CDR3 totals 15 residues.

This clonotype was seen more than once but under ten times. The genes are TRBV29-1 and TRBJ2-3, with D perhaps matching TRBD2 (6 bases). Germline V gene lookup returns CDR1 SQVTM and CDR2 ANQGSEA. V gave up 4 bases and J gave up 1 base, with 12 bases separating them. The CDR3 spans 14 residues. CDR3 DNA: TGCAGCGTTGTTGGGGCTAGCGGCACAGATACGCAGTATTTT. This translates into CSVVGASGTDTQYF.

The sample holds many counts of this clonotype. The chain couples TRBV15 to TRBJ2-1, with D perhaps TRBD2 (5 bases). The CDR3 spans 15 residues. The V gene's germline CDR1 is LNHNV and CDR2 YYDKDF (reference sequence). V shed 1 base and J shed 0 bases, with 7 bases lying between them. The CDR3 region is CATSRGGNSYNEQFF. DNA of the CDR3: TGTGCCACCAGCAGAGGAGGGAACTCCTACAATGAGCAGTTCTTC.

The chain joins TRBV6-2 or TRBV6-3 to TRBJ2-7; 7 bases fit TRBD2. In germline, CDR1 is MNHEY, CDR2 SVGEGT. V lost 4 bases, J lost 0 bases, and 6 bases stayed unmatched. The CDR3 spans 15 residues. The chain's CDR3 is CASSWRAGDSYEQYF. The CDR3 DNA sequence: TGTGCCAGCAGTTGGAGGGCGGGAGACTCCTACGAGCAGTACTTC.

This clonotype is a singleton in its sample. V gene TRBV5-1 combines with J gene TRBJ2-1; TRBD2 matches at 10 bases. The CDR3 runs to 14 residues. Looked up from germline, CDR1 is SGHRS and CDR2 is YFSETQ. V dropped 8 bases and J dropped 7; count of bases not matched to a gene: 9. The CDR3 bases are TGCGCCAGTTTAGGCGGAGCGGGGGGGAATGAGCAGTTCTTC. It yields the protein CASLGGAGGNEQFF.

CDR3 DNA sequence: TGTGCCAGCAGTTACCAGGGGACAGGGGCCGAGCAGTACTTC. Protein: CASSYQGTGAEQYF. The chain employs TRBV6-6 and TRBJ2-1, with 10 bases identical to TRBD1. The better agreement between TRBJ2-7 and the DNA end casts doubt on the J call. Germline V gene data show CDR1 as MNHNY and CDR2 as SVGAGI (reference sequence). This CDR3 region has 14 residues.

The rearrangement links TRBV6-1 to TRBJ2-3, with D possibly matching TRBD1 (6 bases). There are 13 residues in the CDR3. Between the trimmed V and J ends, which lost 2 bases and 6 bases, there was a span of 9 bases. Per the germline V gene, CDR1 is MNHNS and CDR2 is SASEGT. The CDR3 sequence is CASSEQGRDTQYF. The CDR3 DNA sequence: TGTGCCAGCAGTGAACAGGGGCGGGATACGCAGTATTTT.

The V gene is TRBV20-1, the J gene TRBJ2-1, with D tentatively TRBD2 (5 bases). Germline assignment: CDR1 DFQATT and CDR2 SNEGSKA (reference sequence). This CDR3 is built from 14 residues. V lost 3 bases to trimming and J lost 5 bases, with 14 bases between them. The CDR3 DNA is TGCAGTGCTAGCGAGGGAGCGCTTCACAATGAGCAGTTCTTC. Residues: CSASEGALHNEQFF.

This rearrangement joins TRBV6-1 to TRBJ2-7, with D maybe TRBD2 (6 bases). Germline V lookup: CDR1 MNHNS, CDR2 SASEGT. This CDR3 has 16 residues. The V gene lost 2 bases and the J gene lost 0 bases, with 14 bases spanning the gap. The CDR3 is CASSESSGDSSYEQYF. CDR3 DNA sequence: TGTGCCAGCAGTGAAAGTAGCGGCGACAGCTCCTACGAGCAGTACTTC.

The V gene is TRBV20-1, the J gene TRBJ2-3, with D perhaps TRBD1 (6 bases). Trimming removed 6 bases from V and 5 bases from J, with 12 bases in between. Germline values: CDR1 DFQATT, CDR2 SNEGSKA (reference sequence). There are 12 residues in the CDR3. The CDR3 nucleotides are TGCAGTGCGACCCTCAGGGGAGATACGCAGTATTTT. Encoded protein: CSATLRGDTQYF.

To note about this clonotype: A junction boundary mismatches the germline segment, possibly from a read error. V gene TRBV4-2 combines with J gene TRBJ1-6; 12 bases agree with TRBD1. CDR3 length: 16 residues. Germline CDR1 and CDR2: LGHNA and YNFKEQ. CDR3 protein: CASSQGGTGGYSPLHF. The CDR3, as DNA: TGTGCCAGCAGCCAAGGGGGGACAGGGGGCTATTCGCCCCTCCACTTT.

As concerns this clonotype: A read error may produce the germline difference seen at one junction end. The rearrangement links TRBV10-3 to TRBJ2-5, with D unclear. Looked up from germline, CDR1 is ENHRY and CDR2 is SYGVKD. CDR3 size: 15 residues. The CDR3 DNA follows: TGTACCATCAGTGGCGTCGGCGCAAATCAAGAGACCCAGTACTTC. It encodes CTISGVGANQETQYF.

The V call is TRBV6-5, the J call TRBJ1-6; the D gene is possibly TRBD1 (5 bases). Germline V lookup: CDR1 MNHEY, CDR2 SVGAGI. The V and J ends lost 6 bases and 8 bases respectively, with 14 bases between them. This CDR3 has 14 amino acids. The CDR3 coding sequence is TGTGCCAGCAGCATGACAGTGATTGATTCACCCCTCCACTTT. This sequence encodes CASSMTVIDSPLHF.

This clonotype was observed once. The rearrangement links TRBV6-6 to TRBJ2-1, with D perhaps matching TRBD2 (5 bases). Germline loops: CDR1 MNHNY, CDR2 SVGAGI (reference sequence). Between the trimmed V and J ends, which lost 7 bases and 0 bases, there was a span of 19 bases. This CDR3 is 17 amino acids long. In DNA, the CDR3 is TGTGCCAGCACCTCGTCCGGGGTTGGTTTCTCCTACAATGAGCAGTTCTTC. Translated, it gives CASTSSGVGFSYNEQFF.